This T cell receptor delta chain was sequenced during a study of gamma-delta T cells after stem cell transplantation (dated by TCRdb to 2016 to 2017). Libraries came from RT-PCR. Sequenced using an Illumina MiSeq. After TCRdb called clones again from the public reads with CATT, rows with identical DNA were merged. This sample lists thousands of delta-chain clones; approximately 15% were detected once. The ten largest account for under 7% of the sample. This clone was counted a few times. What antigen it recognizes has not been identified. This could be a read error, since a much larger clone is one nucleotide away. The germline V gene gives CDR1 as NSMFDY and CDR2 as ISSIKDK. The CDR3 goes from the cysteine to the phenylalanine over 15 residues. Only CDR3 DNA remains: 45 bases, in frame from the first base. V is pared back by 1 base and J by 9 bases, with 22 bases lying between the germline termini.

Specimen: gamma-delta T cells. The sequence came from a human donor. It is not recorded whose cells these are; they may come from a transplant donor. Here the chain combines TRAV29/DV5 and TRDJ1; a confident D gene designation cannot be given. CDR3 region: CAASSGDLLEAQLIF. The DNA sequence is TGTGCAGCAAGCTCCGGTGACTTGCTGGAAGCACAACTCATCTTT.